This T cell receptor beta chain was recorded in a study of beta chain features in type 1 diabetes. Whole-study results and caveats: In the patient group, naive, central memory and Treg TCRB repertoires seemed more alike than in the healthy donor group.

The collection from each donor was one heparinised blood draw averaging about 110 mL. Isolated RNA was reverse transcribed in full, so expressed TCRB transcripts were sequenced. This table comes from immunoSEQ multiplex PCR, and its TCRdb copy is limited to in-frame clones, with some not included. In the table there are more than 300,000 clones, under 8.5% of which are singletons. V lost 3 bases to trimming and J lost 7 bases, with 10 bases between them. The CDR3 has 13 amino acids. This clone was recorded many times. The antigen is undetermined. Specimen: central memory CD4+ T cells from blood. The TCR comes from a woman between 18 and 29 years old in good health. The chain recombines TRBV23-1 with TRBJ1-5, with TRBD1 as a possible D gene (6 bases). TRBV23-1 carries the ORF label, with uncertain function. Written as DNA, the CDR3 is TGCGCCAGCAGTCACCAGGGGTGGCAGCCCCAGCATTTT. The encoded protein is CASSHQGWQPQHF.